The present TCR beta chain was sequenced within a study of blood T cell repertoires in COVID-19. Study context: Acute and convalescent COVID-19 samples came from the United States, Italy and Spain. The analysed material was cDNA or gDNA that came from T cells, B-cell-depleted T cells, or PBMCs.

In the original processing: Amplification of reference gene primers provided the estimated nucleated cell counts. The data were produced by immunoSEQ multiplex PCR, yet TCRdb's version contains in-frame clones alone and is incomplete. V and J calls and clone size come straight from that table; D and trimming were deduced from the DNA. The table lists around 300,000 clones, roughly nine tenths of them singletons, with around 2% in the top ten. V lost 5 bases, J lost 0 bases, and 17 bases lay in between. The CDR3 has 17 amino acids. The V gene's germline CDR1 is SGDLS and CDR2 YYNGEE. Sample: peripheral blood. This receptor was taken from a man in his fifties with acute or convalescent COVID-19. The gene calls are TRBV9 and TRBJ2-2; TRBD1 is a possible D gene (6 bases). CDR3 DNA sequence: TGTGCCAGCAGTGGGGGTTGGGGGCCCTCGAACACCGGGGAGCTGTTTTTT. It encodes CASSGGWGPSNTGELFF.